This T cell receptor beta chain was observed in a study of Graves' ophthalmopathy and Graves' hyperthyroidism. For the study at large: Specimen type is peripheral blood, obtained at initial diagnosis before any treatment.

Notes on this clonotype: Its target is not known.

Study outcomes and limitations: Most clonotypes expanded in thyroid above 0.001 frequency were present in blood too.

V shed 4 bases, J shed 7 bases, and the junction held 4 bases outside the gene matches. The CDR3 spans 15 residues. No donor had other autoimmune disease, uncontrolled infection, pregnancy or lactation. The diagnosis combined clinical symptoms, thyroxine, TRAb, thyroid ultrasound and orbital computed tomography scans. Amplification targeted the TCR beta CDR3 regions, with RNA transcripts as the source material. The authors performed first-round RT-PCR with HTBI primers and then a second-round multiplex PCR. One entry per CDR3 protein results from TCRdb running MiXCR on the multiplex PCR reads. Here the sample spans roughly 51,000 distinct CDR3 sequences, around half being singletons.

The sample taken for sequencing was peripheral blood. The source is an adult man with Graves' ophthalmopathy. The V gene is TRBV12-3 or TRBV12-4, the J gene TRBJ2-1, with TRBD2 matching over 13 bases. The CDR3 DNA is TGTGCCAGCAGTTGGGGACTAGCGGGGAGAAATGAGCAGTTCTTC. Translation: CASSWGLAGRNEQFF.